The rows below give T cell receptor beta chains drawn from one sample of a study of OX40 agonist ivuxolimab in advanced cancers. TCRdb's copy holds only in-frame clones and misses some; the assay was immunoSEQ multiplex PCR. The table has roughly 100,000 clones, more than 90% seen once; the top ten hold about 3.6%. The sample in question was CD4+ or CD8+ T cells sorted from blood, obtained in a trial of the OX40 agonist ivuxolimab. The receptors shown here come from an adult with an advanced solid tumor such as melanoma, head and neck, liver or kidney cancer. Both conserved end residues are part of each CDR3. The order of the fields is clone size, V gene, CDR3 protein. Rows give clone size only sometimes, using once, few, many, or a class for an expanded clone.

size: once; V: TRBV6-5; CDR3: CASSGQWNYGYTF
size: .; V: TRBV4-1; CDR3: CASSQTTAGGYTF
size: .; V: TRBV5-6; CDR3: CASSSQAGLAVYEQYF
size: .; V: TRBV27; CDR3: CASSGAEAQYF
size: .; V: TRBV6-5; CDR3: CASSQQGAWDEQYF
size: .; V: TRBV6-5; CDR3: CASRGGTEAFF
size: .; V: TRBV9; CDR3: CASSAGMISSYEQYF
size: .; V: TRBV2; CDR3: CAGEDRGYGYTF
size: .; V: TRBV11-2; CDR3: CASSLDRARPYNEQFF
size: .; V: TRBV6-6; CDR3: CASSPAAGYETQYF
size: once; V: TRBV7-9; CDR3: CASRRGDEKLFF
size: .; V: TRBV11-2; CDR3: CASSLAGEYTYEQFF
size: .; V: TRBV13; CDR3: CASSSSGYNEQFF
size: .; V: TRBV4-3; CDR3: CASSQALAGPSYEQYF
size: .; V: TRBV4-2; CDR3: CASSPRLAGVMGNEQFF
size: .; V: TRBV6-6; CDR3: CASSPSLEAFF
size: .; V: TRBV4-3; CDR3: CASSPPTGADSGGYTF
size: .; V: TRBV29-1; CDR3: CSVAGLNNEQFF
size: .; V: TRBV6-5; CDR3: CASSYGSLLYEQYF
size: .; V: TRBV4-1; CDR3: CASSQTDRGYGYTF
size: .; V: TRBV19; CDR3: CASSIGQERSSPLHF
size: .; V: TRBV25-1; CDR3: CASSEWTEIPNYGYTF
size: .; V: TRBV11-2; CDR3: CASSLGQGDNYGYTF
size: .; V: TRBV10-3; CDR3: CAISESRAMNTEAFF
size: .; V: TRBV7-2; CDR3: CASSALRGAGEQYF
size: .; V: TRBV27; CDR3: CASSLRDVYNEQFF
size: .; V: TRBV27; CDR3: CASSLYWTGTLSKETQYF
size: .; V: TRBV11-2; CDR3: CASSSTAPRSEKLFF
size: .; V: TRBV9; CDR3: CASSVEAGGNYEQYF
size: .; V: TRBV9; CDR3: CASSVDQGNTEAFF
size: .; V: TRBV2; CDR3: CASRGDRGYRDGYTF
size: .; V: TRBV5-4; CDR3: CASSLRTNAYEQYF
size: once; V: TRBV15; CDR3: CATSRVENGGNEQFF
size: once; V: TRBV29-1; CDR3: CSVRRTSSGTDTQYF
size: .; V: TRBV7-6; CDR3: CASTPLPHTGELFF
size: .; V: TRBV27; CDR3: CASSLTSGRNNEQFF
size: .; V: TRBV4-1; CDR3: CASSQVTGYPDTQYF
size: .; V: TRBV11-2; CDR3: CASSLGRGSYEQYF
size: .; V: TRBV27; CDR3: CASSPLPGTAVNEKLFF
size: .; V: TRBV5-6; CDR3: CASSWGLNTGELFF
size: .; V: TRBV30; CDR3: CAWSVGPSYEQYF
size: .; V: TRBV11-2; CDR3: CASSLELAGDYNEQFF
size: .; V: TRBV15; CDR3: CASASGRGYNEQFF
size: .; V: TRBV7-6; CDR3: CASSSHGGGKHYGYTF
size: .; V: TRBV27; CDR3: CASSLSGPGTQYF
size: once; V: TRBV19; CDR3: CASSTRSGNTIYF
size: .; V: TRBV28; CDR3: CASSLTGTANSPLHF
size: .; V: TRBV7-9; CDR3: CATTKNNEKLFF
size: .; V: TRBV25-1; CDR3: CASSDGTQYF
size: .; V: TRBV27; CDR3: CASSLYATGLGGYTF
size: .; V: TRBV28; CDR3: CASSLTPNYGYTF
size: .; V: TRBV18; CDR3: CASSPLDRGRTGELFF